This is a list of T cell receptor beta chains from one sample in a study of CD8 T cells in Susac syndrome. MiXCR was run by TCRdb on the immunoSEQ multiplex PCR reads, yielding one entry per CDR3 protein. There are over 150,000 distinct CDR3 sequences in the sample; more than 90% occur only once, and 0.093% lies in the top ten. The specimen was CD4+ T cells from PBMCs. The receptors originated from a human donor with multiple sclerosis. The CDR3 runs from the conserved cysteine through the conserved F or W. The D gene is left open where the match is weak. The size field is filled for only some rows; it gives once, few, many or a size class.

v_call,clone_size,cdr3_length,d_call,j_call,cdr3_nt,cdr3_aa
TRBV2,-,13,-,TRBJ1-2,TGTGCCAGTCGCCAAAGGACGGGTCGTGGCTACACCTTC,CASRQRTGRGYTF
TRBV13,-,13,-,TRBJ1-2,TGTGCCAGCAGCTTGACGGTGGCCGAGGGCTACACCTTC,CASSLTVAEGYTF
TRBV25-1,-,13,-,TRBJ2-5,TGTGCCAGCAGTGAATCCCCTCGGGAGACCCAGTACTTC,CASSESPRETQYF
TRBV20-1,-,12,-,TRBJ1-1,TGCAGTGGGGCGAAGATGAACACTGAAGCTTTCTTT,CSGAKMNTEAFF
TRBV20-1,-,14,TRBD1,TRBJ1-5,TGCAGTGCTAGACCGACAGGGGGGAATCAGCCCCAGCATTTT,CSARPTGGNQPQHF
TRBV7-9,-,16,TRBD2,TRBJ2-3,TGTGCCAGCAGCTGGAGCGGGAGGGCATACACAGATACGCAGTATTTT,CASSWSGRAYTDTQYF
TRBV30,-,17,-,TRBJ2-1,TGTGCCTGGAGTACCCCCCCCGAGAAGAGGTACTCGGCTGAGCAGTTCTTC,CAWSTPPEKRYSAEQFF
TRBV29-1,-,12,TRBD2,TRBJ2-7,TGCAGCGTTGTACCGGGGGGAAACGAGCAGTACTTC,CSVVPGGNEQYF
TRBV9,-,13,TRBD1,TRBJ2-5,TGTGCCAGCAGCGCAGACAGGGGTGAGACCCAGTACTTC,CASSADRGETQYF
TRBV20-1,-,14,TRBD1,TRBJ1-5,TGCAGTGCTAGAGCCGGACAGGGATTTCAGCCCCAGCATTTT,CSARAGQGFQPQHF
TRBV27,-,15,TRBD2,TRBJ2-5,TGTGCCACCAAGGGACTAGCGGGGGCTCTGGAGACCCAGTACTTC,CATKGLAGALETQYF
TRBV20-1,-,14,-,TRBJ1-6,TGCAGTGCTAGCGCGCGACACGATAATTCACCCCTCCACTTT,CSASARHDNSPLHF
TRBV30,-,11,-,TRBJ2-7,TGTGCCTGGAGCCGCACATACGAGCAGTACTTC,CAWSRTYEQYF
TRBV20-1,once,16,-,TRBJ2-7,TGCAGTGCTAGAGACCTGAATCGGGATCGCTCCTACGAGCAGTACTTC,CSARDLNRDRSYEQYF
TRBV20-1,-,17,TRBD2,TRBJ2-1,TGCAGTGCCCAACCCGGGACTAGCGGGAGGATCCCCTATGAGCAGTTCTTC,CSAQPGTSGRIPYEQFF
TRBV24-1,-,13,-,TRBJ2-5,TGTGCCACCAGTGCCGCGACGCGGGGGCCCCAGTACTTC,CATSAATRGPQYF
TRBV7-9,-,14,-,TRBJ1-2,TGTGCCAGCAGCCCCGCGCAGGGTAACTATGGCTACACCTTC,CASSPAQGNYGYTF
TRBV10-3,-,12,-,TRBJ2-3,TGTGCCATCAGTGACGGCACAGATACGCAGTATTTT,CAISDGTDTQYF
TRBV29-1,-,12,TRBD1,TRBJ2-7,TGCAGCGTGAACGGACAGGCCTACGAGCAGTACTTC,CSVNGQAYEQYF
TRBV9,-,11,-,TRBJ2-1,TGTGCCAGCAGGGTTCGCAATGAGCAGTTCTTC,CASRVRNEQFF
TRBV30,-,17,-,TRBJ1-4,TGTGCCAGTAATGGAGTAGGCGGGACCGCAACTAATGAAAAACTGTTTTTT,CASNGVGGTATNEKLFF
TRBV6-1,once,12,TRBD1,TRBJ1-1,TGTGCCAGCAGTGGAGGGACAGGGATAGCTTTCTTT,CASSGGTGIAFF
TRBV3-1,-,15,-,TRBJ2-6,TGTGCCAGCAGTCTTGAGGCTGCTGGGGCCAACGTCCTGACTTTC,CASSLEAAGANVLTF
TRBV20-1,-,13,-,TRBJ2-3,TGCAGTGCTAGAGTGGCGGGCAGAGATACGCAGTATTTT,CSARVAGRDTQYF
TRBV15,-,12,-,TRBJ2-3,TGTGCCACCAGCAGAGAGGGGGATACGCAGTATTTT,CATSREGDTQYF
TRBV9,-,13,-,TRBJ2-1,TGTGCCAGCAGCCCCTCCGGAGGGGTTGAGCAGTTCTTC,CASSPSGGVEQFF
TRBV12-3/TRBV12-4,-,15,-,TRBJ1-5,TGTGCCAGCAGTTTGCCAGGGACGCGCAATCAGCCCCAGCATTTT,CASSLPGTRNQPQHF
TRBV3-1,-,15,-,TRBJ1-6,TGTGCCAGCAGCCCCGACTTAGACAGGAATTCACCCCTCCACTTT,CASSPDLDRNSPLHF
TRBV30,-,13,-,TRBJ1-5,TGTGCCTGGAGTAATTACAGGGATCAGCCCCAGCATTTT,CAWSNYRDQPQHF
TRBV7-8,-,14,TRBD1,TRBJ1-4,TGTGCCAGCAGCCGGGGGACAGTTAATGAAAAACTGTTTTTT,CASSRGTVNEKLFF
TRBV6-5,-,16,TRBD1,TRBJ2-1,TGTGCCAGCAGTTACGGCGGACAGGGAATCGGGAATGAGCAGTTCTTC,CASSYGGQGIGNEQFF
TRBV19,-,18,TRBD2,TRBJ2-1,TGTGCCAGTAGCCCGACTAGCGGGAGAGGCCGGGTCTACAATGAGCAGTTCTTC,CASSPTSGRGRVYNEQFF
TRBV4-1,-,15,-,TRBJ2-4,TGCGCCAGCAGCCAGGGGTCCCCCGTTAGGAACATTCAGTACTTC,CASSQGSPVRNIQYF
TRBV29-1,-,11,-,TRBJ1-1,TGCAGCGGGGGGCGGGGTCCTGAAGCTTTCTTT,CSGGRGPEAFF
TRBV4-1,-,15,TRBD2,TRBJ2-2,TGCGCCAGCAGCCCGGGGACTAGCAGTTACGGGGAGCTGTTTTTT,CASSPGTSSYGELFF
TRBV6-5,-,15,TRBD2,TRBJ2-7,TGTGCCAGCAGTTACGCGGGAGGGCCATTCTACGAGCAGTACTTC,CASSYAGGPFYEQYF
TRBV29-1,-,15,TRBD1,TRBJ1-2,TGCAGCGTCACAGGGGGCTCGGGGGCTAACTATGGCTACACCTTC,CSVTGGSGANYGYTF
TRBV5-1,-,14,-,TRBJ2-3,TGCGCCAGCAGCTTGGCCCCGACCCCAGATACGCAGTATTTT,CASSLAPTPDTQYF
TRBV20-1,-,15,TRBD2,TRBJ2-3,TGCAGTGCTCCCTCTCTAGCGGACCGCACAGATACGCAGTATTTT,CSAPSLADRTDTQYF
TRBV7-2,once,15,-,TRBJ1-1,TGTGCCAGCAGCAGGGGACGGTCTCTTGGGACTGAAGCTTTCTTT,CASSRGRSLGTEAFF
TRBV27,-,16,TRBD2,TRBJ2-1,TGTGCCAGCAGTACCGGGACTAGCGGGAACTACAATGAGCAGTTCTTC,CASSTGTSGNYNEQFF
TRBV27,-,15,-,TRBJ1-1,TGTGCCAGCAGCCCCCTGTCCTTCATGAACACTGAAGCTTTCTTT,CASSPLSFMNTEAFF
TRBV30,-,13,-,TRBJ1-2,TGTGCCTGGAGTGACTCCGGGGACTATGGCTACACCTTC,CAWSDSGDYGYTF
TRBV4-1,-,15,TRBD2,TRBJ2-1,TGCGCCAGCACCCGGGGGGGACCCTCCTACAATGAGCAGTTCTTC,CASTRGGPSYNEQFF
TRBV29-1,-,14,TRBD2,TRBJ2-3,TGCAGCGTCCCCGCGGGGGGAAACACAGATACGCAGTATTTT,CSVPAGGNTDTQYF
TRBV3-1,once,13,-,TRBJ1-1,TGTGCCAGCAGCCAAATGTCGAACACTGAAGCTTTCTTT,CASSQMSNTEAFF
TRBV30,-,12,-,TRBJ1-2,TGTGCCTGGAGTCCCGACAGCTATGGCTACACCTTC,CAWSPDSYGYTF
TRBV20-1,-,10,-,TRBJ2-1,TGCAGTGCTAGTCCGGATGAGCAGTTCTTC,CSASPDEQFF
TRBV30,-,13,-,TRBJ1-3,TGTGCCTGGACCGGGGGACCTGGAAACACCATATATTTT,CAWTGGPGNTIYF
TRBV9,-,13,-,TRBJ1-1,TGTGCCAGCAGCGCGGGGGTAGCGGATGAAGCTTTCTTT,CASSAGVADEAFF
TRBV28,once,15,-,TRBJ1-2,TGTGCCAGCAGTTTACCAACGACGGGGAGCTATGGCTACACCTTC,CASSLPTTGSYGYTF
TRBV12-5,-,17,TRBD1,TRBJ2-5,TGTGCTAGTGGCCCGTCCAGGACAGGGCCCGCGGGAGAGACCCAGTACTTC,CASGPSRTGPAGETQYF
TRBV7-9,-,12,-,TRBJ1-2,TGTGCCAGCAGCTCAAGGCACTATGGCTACACCTTC,CASSSRHYGYTF